This TCR beta chain comes out of a study of blood T cell repertoires in COVID-19 (dated by TCRdb to 2018 to 2021). Background on the whole study: Collaborator samples came from the United States, Italy and Spain and covered acute and convalescent phases of COVID-19. The material from the prospective study consisted of cDNA or gDNA derived from T cells, B-cell-depleted T cells, or PBMCs. The dataset comprised deeply sampled blood TCRbeta repertoires from subjects exposed to, actively infected with, or recovered from COVID-19. The repertoires were released in a freely available public database meant as a resource for research on the immune response to SARS-CoV-2. Samples came from the ongoing ImmuneRACE study (first 160 participants) plus 1,254 subjects from 6 global collaborators. Nearly every sample came with metadata listing a de-identified subject ID, COVID-19 status, age in years and sex. Where HLA class I and class II types were available, the types were taken from metadata supplied by the sample provider, not from assay-based typing. General conclusions and limits of the study: Clinical and demographic metadata were provided uncurated, with the amount varying by source and participant.

Whole blood was collected in K2EDTA tubes by collaborating institutions according to the institutions' own protocols. Collaborator samples were shipped for TCRbeta analysis as frozen whole blood, isolated PBMCs, or DNA extracted from either sample type. Worth noting for this clone: Which antigen it targets is not known. No base quality information exists; no much larger clone differs at one position.

TCRbeta CDR3 regions were amplified from genomic DNA by means of the immunoSEQ Assay, a bias-controlled multiplex PCR. Regarding the original processing steps: Within the assay, amplification of reference gene primers was used to estimate how many nucleated cells each sample contained. To quantify the absolute abundance of each unique TCRbeta CDR3 rearrangement, sequence reads were collapsed and filtered. Productive Simpson clonality was computed per sample as the square root of Simpson's diversity index over productive rearrangements. This is the immuneACCESS table as TCRdb keeps it, with only in-frame sequences that have V and J called. A part of the clones is gone; compared with another copy, unresolved V genes explain less than half, and the rest is unexplained. From that table come the V and J calls and clone size; the DNA was used to work out D and trimming. The sample table lists about 180,000 clones, approximately 89% of them with a count of one. The ten most abundant clones make up roughly 4.2% of the sample.

The specimen sequenced was peripheral blood. This receptor was taken from a woman in her 30s with acute or convalescent COVID-19.

Here is the DNA: TGCGCCAATCCCGGGGGGTACTACAATGAGCAGTTCTTC. It is translated as CANPGGYYNEQFF. The rearrangement combines TRBV5-1 with TRBJ2-1; the central 7 bases match TRBD2. V and J are trimmed by 9 bases and 3 bases, and the gene matches miss 6 bases of the junction. The CDR3 goes from the cysteine to the phenylalanine over 13 residues. Of all the DNA, just the CDR3 is kept, 39 bases in frame from base 1. Via the germline V gene, CDR1 is SGHRS and CDR2 YFSETQ.